This T cell receptor beta chain was retrieved from a study of T cell responses to AZD1222 COVID-19 vaccine. Study information: Doses given second, at about 4 or about 12 weeks, were pooled.

The method was immunoSEQ multiplex PCR; TCRdb's version includes in-frame clones alone and lacks a portion of them. The sample lists 130,000 or so clones; roughly 86% were seen once. Study-level results: Donors skewed white British and female; clonal diversity was possibly underestimated. Repertoire sampling was restricted to post-peak T cell response timepoints.

Notes on this clone: Its target is not known.

The germline V and J ends were trimmed by 1 base and 4 bases, with 5 bases remaining between them. This CDR3 spans 12 amino acids. Germline lookup yields CDR1 LGHDT and CDR2 YNNKEL (reference sequence). This sample comprised peripheral blood, obtained on day 0 of AZD1222 vaccination. The clonotype originates from an adult in good health. This sequence joins TRBV3-1 (or the pseudogene TRBV3-2) and TRBJ2-7; no reliable D call. CDR3 sequence reads: CASSQGLYEQYF. In nucleotides, the CDR3 is TGTGCCAGCAGCCAAGGGCTGTACGAGCAGTACTTC.